This T cell receptor beta chain was captured in a study of PD-1 blockade in classical Hodgkin lymphoma. All patients relapsed after autologous stem cell transplantation, and brentuximab vedotin exposure varied. Germline values: CDR1 GTSNPN, CDR2 SVGIG (reference sequence). Trimming removed 0 bases from V and 7 bases from J, with 9 bases in between. This CDR3 has 13 amino acids. Generated by immunoSEQ multiplex PCR, the TCRdb table keeps only in-frame clones and is missing some. In the table there are more than 55,000 clones, 88% of which are singletons. Sequencing was performed on peripheral blood mononuclear cells (PBMCs), taken before the second cycle of nivolumab. This TCR was sampled from a human donor with classical Hodgkin lymphoma. The chain links TRBV30 to TRBJ2-2; D not certain. This CDR3 reads CAWSVRGFGELFF. The CDR3 DNA reads TGTGCCTGGAGTGTACGCGGTTTCGGGGAGCTGTTTTTT. Full variable domain (rest looked up from reference TRBV30 and TRBJ2-2): SQTIHQWPATLVQPVGSPLSLECTVEGTSNPNLYWYRQAAGRGLQLLFYSVGIGQISSEVPQNLSASRPQDRQFILSSKKLLLSDSGFYLCAWSVRGFGELFFGEGSRLTVL.